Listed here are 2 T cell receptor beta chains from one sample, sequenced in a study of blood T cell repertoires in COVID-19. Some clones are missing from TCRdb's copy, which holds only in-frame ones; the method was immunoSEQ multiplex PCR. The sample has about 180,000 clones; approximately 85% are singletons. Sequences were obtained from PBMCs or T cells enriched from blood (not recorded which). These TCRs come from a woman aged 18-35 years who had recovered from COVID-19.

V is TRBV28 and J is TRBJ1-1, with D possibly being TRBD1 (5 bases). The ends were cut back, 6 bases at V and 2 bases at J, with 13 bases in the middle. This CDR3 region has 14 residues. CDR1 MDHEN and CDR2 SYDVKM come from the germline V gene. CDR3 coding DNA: TGTGCCAGCAGGGTCCAGGGCAACAACACTGAAGCTTTCTTT. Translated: CASRVQGNNTEAFF. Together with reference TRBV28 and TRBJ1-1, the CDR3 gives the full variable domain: DVKVTQSSRYLVKRTGEKVFLECVQDMDHENMFWYRQDPGLGLRLIYFSYDVKMKEKGDIPEGYSVSREKKERFSLILESASTNQTSMYLCASRVQGNNTEAFFGQGTRLTVV.

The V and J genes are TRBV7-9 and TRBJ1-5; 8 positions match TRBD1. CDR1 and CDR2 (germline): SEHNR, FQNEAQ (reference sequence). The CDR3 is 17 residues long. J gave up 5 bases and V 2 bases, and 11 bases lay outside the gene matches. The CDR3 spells CASSLRGAGGSDQPQHF. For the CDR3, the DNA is TGTGCCAGCAGCTTACGAGGGGCAGGGGGCAGCGATCAGCCCCAGCATTTT. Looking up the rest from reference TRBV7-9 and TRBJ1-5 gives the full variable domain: DTGVSQNPRHKITKRGQNVTFRCDPISEHNRLYWYRQTLGQGPEFLTYFQNEAQLEKSRLLSDRFSAERPKGSFSTLEIQRTEQGDSAMYLCASSLRGAGGSDQPQHFGDGTRLSIL.